Each of the 28 T cell receptor beta chains below was sequenced from the same sample in a study of CD8+ T cells in alopecia areata. Following extraction, RNA underwent reverse transcription to cDNA, which served as the sequencing template. The data were produced by immunoSEQ multiplex PCR, yet TCRdb's version contains in-frame clones alone and is incomplete. The table includes about 140,000 clones, around 60% detected once. Source: CD4+ T cells sorted from blood, taken at week 0. The receptors here all came from a human donor with alopecia areata.

For the CDR3, the DNA is TGTGCCAGCAGCTTGGCCGGACTCCACACAGATACGCAGTATTTT. Protein: CASSLAGLHTDTQYF. V gene TRBV5-6 combines with J gene TRBJ2-3; a possible D gene is TRBD2 (5 bases). CDR1 is SGHDT, CDR2 YYEEEE, per germline. The CDR3 totals 15 residues. Deletions cut 0 bases from V and 2 bases from J, with 10 bases between. The entire variable domain, with the rest obtained from reference TRBV5-6 and TRBJ2-3, is as follows: DAGVTQSPTHLIKTRGQQVTLRCSPKSGHDTVSWYQQALGQGPQFIFQYYEEEERQRGNFPDRFSGHQFPNYSSELNVNALLLGDSALYLCASSLAGLHTDTQYFGPGTRLTVL.

This clone was found once. The chain couples TRBV30 to TRBJ1-5, with D possibly TRBD1 on 6 matching bases. Germline CDR1 is GTSNPN and CDR2 is SVGIG (reference sequence). Trimming removed 2 bases from V and 0 bases from J, with 8 bases in between. The CDR3 loop spans 14 amino acids. For the CDR3, the DNA is TGTGCCTGGAGTCGAGGGGGTAGCAATCAGCCCCAGCATTTT. It encodes CAWSRGGSNQPQHF.

V is TRBV7-2 and J is TRBJ2-4, with D perhaps being TRBD1 or TRBD2 (5 bases each). V was shortened by 4 bases and J by 7 bases, with 14 bases between the two germline ends. Germline CDR1 and CDR2: SGHTA and FQGNSA. CDR3 length equals 14 residues. CDR3 amino acids: CASSSHRDLNIQYF. The CDR3 DNA follows: TGTGCCAGCAGCTCCCACCGGGACCTCAACATTCAGTACTTC. Full variable domain (outside the CDR3, taken from reference TRBV7-2 and TRBJ2-4): GAGVSQSPSNKVTEKGKDVELRCDPISGHTALYWYRQSLGQGLEFLIYFQGNSAPDKSGLPSDRFSAERTGGSVSTLTIQRTQQEDSAVYLCASSSHRDLNIQYFGAGTRLSVL.

The chain carries TRBV7-9 and TRBJ2-6; no clear D. Germline CDR1 reads SEHNR; CDR2 reads FQNEAQ (reference sequence). This CDR3 has 17 amino acids. Trimming pared 5 bases from V and 0 bases from J, leaving 14 bases between. DNA for the CDR3: TGTGCCAGCAGCGAGGAAGGGAAACGCTCTGGGGCCAACGTCCTGACTTTC. Its translation is CASSEEGKRSGANVLTF.

The chain has TRBV5-4 and TRBJ1-6; TRBD1 might be the D (6 bases). The CDR3 is 12 residues long. V was clipped by 6 bases and J by 7 bases, with 8 bases between them. Germline V lookup: CDR1 SGHNT, CDR2 YYREEE (reference sequence). The CDR3 region is CASKGGNSPLHF. For the CDR3, the DNA is TGTGCCAGCAAGGGGGGGAATTCACCCCTCCACTTT.

The count of this clone is one. The rearrangement joins TRBV27 to TRBJ2-3; 10 nucleotides line up with TRBD1. Germline loops: CDR1 MNHEY, CDR2 SMNVEV (reference sequence). The ends lost 8 bases at V and 6 bases at J; junction bases unmatched: 8. The CDR3 is 14 residues long. CDR3 bases: TGTGCCAGCCGCCGGACAGGGGGATTTGATACGCAGTATTTT. Amino acids: CASRRTGGFDTQYF.

The chain links TRBV30 to TRBJ1-3, with D perhaps TRBD1 (6 bases). The ends were cut back, 0 bases at V and 4 bases at J, with 13 bases in the middle. From germline, CDR1 is GTSNPN and CDR2 SVGIG (reference sequence). The CDR3 has 15 residues. CDR3 nucleotide sequence: TGTGCCTGGAGTGTATCGGGGGGCTCCGGAAACACCATATATTTT. Translating gives CAWSVSGGSGNTIYF.

The gene calls are TRBV6-5 and TRBJ2-5; unclear D gene. From germline, CDR1 is MNHEY and CDR2 SVGAGI. Trimming left V 4 bases short and J 4 bases short, with 13 bases between. There are 14 residues in the CDR3. The CDR3 loop is CASSWNYGVETQYF. DNA for the CDR3: TGTGCCAGCAGTTGGAACTATGGGGTAGAGACCCAGTACTTC.

The rearrangement links TRBV6-6 to TRBJ2-2; no clear D. Per germline, CDR1 MNHNY and CDR2 SVGAGI (reference sequence). This CDR3 region has 15 residues. V was clipped by 2 bases and J by 3 bases, with 10 bases between them. CDR3 sequence: CASSYGQFDTGELFF. The CDR3 bases are TGTGCCAGCAGTTACGGGCAGTTTGACACCGGGGAGCTGTTTTTT.

V is TRBV30 and J is TRBJ1-5; tentative D call: TRBD1 (6 bases). The V gene's germline CDR1 is GTSNPN and CDR2 SVGIG (reference sequence). Trimming left V 1 base short and J 2 bases short, with 27 bases between. The CDR3 contains 20 residues. This chain's CDR3 is CAWSGWRPGVGPRRNQPQHF. The CDR3 coding sequence is TGTGCCTGGAGTGGTTGGAGGCCAGGGGTAGGCCCGAGGCGCAATCAGCCCCAGCATTTT.

The J gene is TRBJ1-2, the V gene TRBV5-1; TRBD1 aligns across 7 bases. Germline-derived CDR1 and CDR2 are SGHRS and YFSETQ. The CDR3 extends over 13 amino acids. The trim removed 0 bases at V and 8 bases at J, leaving 4 bases unmatched. The CDR3 sequence: CASSLGDRRGYTF. The CDR3, as DNA: TGCGCCAGCAGCTTGGGGGACAGACGGGGCTACACCTTC.

As regards this clone: The junction differs from germline at one of its ends, possibly a read error. J is TRBJ1-2 and V is TRBV7-2, with D tentatively TRBD1 (6 bases). Germline V gene data show CDR1 as SGHTA and CDR2 as FQGNSA. The CDR3 length is 16 residues. The CDR3 sequence: CASTLRGGGVNYGYTF. DNA for the CDR3: TGTGCCAGCACCTTAAGGGGAGGGGGAGTAAACTATGGCTACACCTTC.

The chain recombines TRBV2 with TRBJ1-1, with 7 bases aligning to TRBD1. Looked up from germline, CDR1 is SNHLY and CDR2 is FYNNEI. The CDR3 covers 13 residues. J gave up 3 bases and V 7 bases, and 5 bases lay outside the gene matches. Here the CDR3 DNA reads TGTGCCAGCAAAGTAACAGGGGACACTGAAGCTTTCTTT. Its translation: CASKVTGDTEAFF.

This chain joins TRBV5-6 and TRBJ2-5; no definite D call. Trimming cost V 0 bases and J 5 bases, with 11 bases left between them. Germline values: CDR1 SGHDT, CDR2 YYEEEE. This CDR3 contains 14 residues. CDR3 protein: CASSLDGIQETQYF. The CDR3 DNA follows: TGTGCCAGCAGCTTGGATGGGATTCAGGAGACCCAGTACTTC.

This clone was picked up a small number of times. The chain has TRBV29-1 and TRBJ2-2; 10 nucleotides match TRBD1. CDR1 is SQVTM, CDR2 ANQGSEA, per germline. CDR3 length: 15 amino acids. V shed 8 bases and J 1 base; nucleotides not matched to a gene: 7. The CDR3 protein is CSIRQGAGNTGELFF. CDR3 sequence (DNA): TGCAGCATCCGACAGGGGGCAGGGAACACCGGGGAGCTGTTTTTT.

This clone was recorded many times. The genes are TRBV29-1 and TRBJ1-2, with D unresolved. Germline V gives CDR1 SQVTM, CDR2 ANQGSEA. V was clipped by 4 bases and J by 3 bases, with 15 bases between them. This CDR3 contains 14 residues. The CDR3 bases are TGCAGCGTTGTAGTCCCGGGTAGAGACTATGGCTACACCTTC. Amino acids: CSVVVPGRDYGYTF.

The chain joins TRBV6-5 to TRBJ2-5; 7 positions agree with TRBD1. CDR3 length: 15 amino acids. V lost 0 bases to trimming and J lost 2 bases; unmatched junction nucleotides: 3. Per germline, CDR1 MNHEY and CDR2 SVGAGI. The CDR3 nucleotides read TGTGCCAGCAGTTACTCGCCGGGACAGCAAGAGACCCAGTACTTC. Translating gives CASSYSPGQQETQYF.

The rearrangement uses TRBV18 and TRBJ2-7; no firm D call. The CDR3 contains 14 residues. V was pared by 1 base and J by 2 bases, with 9 bases between. Germline V gene sequence: CDR1 KGHSH, CDR2 LQKENI. The CDR3 DNA reads TGTGCCAGCTCACCACGGGTACTCACCTACGAGCAGTACTTC. Translated, it gives CASSPRVLTYEQYF.

This clone appeared once. The chain is built from TRBV15 and TRBJ2-5; TRBD1 might be the D (5 bases). The CDR3 spans 13 residues. Germline CDR1 is LNHNV and CDR2 is YYDKDF (reference sequence). Between the trimmed V and J ends, which lost 5 bases and 5 bases, there was a span of 12 bases. The CDR3 sequence is CATSYQGGETQYF. The CDR3 coding sequence is TGTGCCACCAGCTATCAGGGTGGGGAGACCCAGTACTTC.

The sample holds one count of this clone. The chain couples TRBV13 to TRBJ2-3, with 8 bases aligning to TRBD2. From germline, CDR1 is PRHDT and CDR2 FYEKMQ (reference sequence). V shed 3 bases, J shed 7 bases, and the junction held 3 bases outside the gene matches. The CDR3 has 13 amino acids. The CDR3 loop is CASSFREGNTQYF. In DNA, the CDR3 is TGTGCCAGCAGCTTTCGGGAGGGGAATACGCAGTATTTT.

CDR3 residues: CAWSGQEYQPQHF. DNA of the CDR3: TGTGCCTGGAGTGGCCAGGAGTATCAGCCCCAGCATTTT. The chain is built from TRBV30 and TRBJ1-5; no clear D. This CDR3 spans 13 amino acids. Trimming removed 1 base from V and 5 bases from J, with 9 bases in between. Germline V gives CDR1 GTSNPN, CDR2 SVGIG (reference sequence).

This chain joins TRBV7-2 and TRBJ1-3; D is uncertain. The CDR3 contains 15 residues. The V end lost 0 bases, the J end lost 4 bases, and 10 bases lay between the germline ends. Looked up from germline, CDR1 is SGHTA and CDR2 is FQGNSA. In DNA, the CDR3 is TGTGCCAGCAGCTTAGCGGCGGGGTCCGGAAACACCATATATTTT. It specifies CASSLAAGSGNTIYF.

The chain combines TRBV5-1 with TRBJ2-3; either TRBD1 or TRBD2 may supply D (5 bases each). The CDR3 consists of 14 residues. With 4 bases removed from V and 0 bases from J, the gap between germline ends came to 9 bases. From germline, CDR1 is SGHRS and CDR2 YFSETQ. The CDR3 sequence: CASSLEGSTDTQYF. The CDR3, as DNA: TGCGCCAGCAGCCTAGAGGGGAGCACAGATACGCAGTATTTT.

This clone was found a few times. The rearrangement uses TRBV29-1 and TRBJ2-4, with 8 positions matching TRBD2. In germline, CDR1 is SQVTM, CDR2 ANQGSEA. CDR3 length: 15 residues. J lost 9 bases, V lost 7 bases, and 17 bases had no gene match. The CDR3 region has the DNA TGCAGCGCCCAGGAGCCTGCCGGGGCGGGAGGCATTCAGTACTTC. Translating it yields CSAQEPAGAGGIQYF.

The CDR3 loop is CASSLLAGWTDTQYF. The CDR3 nucleotides read TGTGCCAGCAGCTTACTAGCGGGGTGGACAGATACGCAGTATTTT. The chain recombines TRBV7-2 with TRBJ2-3; 9 positions match TRBD2. The CDR3 is 15 residues long. Looked up from germline, CDR1 is SGHTA and CDR2 is FQGNSA. Trimming at V came to 2 bases and at J to 3 bases, leaving 3 bases not matched to a gene.

V usage is TRBV29-1 and J usage is TRBJ2-5, with TRBD1 identical over 7 bases. Germline V gene lookup returns CDR1 SQVTM and CDR2 ANQGSEA. The CDR3 contains 16 residues. Trimming removed 3 bases from V and 0 bases from J; junction bases left unmatched: 10. The CDR3 region is CSVEGTTGKYQETQYF. In DNA form, the CDR3 reads TGCAGCGTTGAGGGAACGACAGGGAAGTACCAAGAGACCCAGTACTTC.

This chain links TRBV30 with TRBJ2-1; possibly TRBD1 or TRBD2 for D (5 bases each). Deletions cut 5 bases from V and 4 bases from J, with 12 bases between. Per germline, CDR1 GTSNPN and CDR2 SVGIG (reference sequence). The CDR3 loop spans 13 amino acids. This CDR3 reads CAWDGGSYNEQFF. DNA of the CDR3: TGTGCCTGGGATGGGGGTTCTTACAATGAGCAGTTCTTC.

The genes are TRBV7-2 and TRBJ2-7; 7 nucleotides line up with TRBD1. V was clipped by 5 bases and J by 3 bases; unmatched bases: 7. The CDR3 spans 14 residues. CDR1 is SGHTA, CDR2 FQGNSA, per germline. CDR3 amino acids: CASSKGDSYYEQYF. The CDR3 coding sequence is TGTGCCAGCAGCAAGGGGGACAGTTACTACGAGCAGTACTTC.